One and the same sample provided the 5 T cell receptor beta chains below, sequenced in a study of T cell responses to AZD1222 COVID-19 vaccine. Sequenced by immunoSEQ multiplex PCR; TCRdb stores in-frame clones only, minus some. Seen here are around 150,000 clones, roughly 92% observed once, and the top ten hold roughly 1.3%. The starting material was peripheral blood, obtained on day 0 of AZD1222 vaccination. The receptors were gathered from an adult in good health.

The chain carries TRBV11-2 and TRBJ2-1; D uncertain. The germline CDR1 and CDR2 sequences are SGHAT and FQNNGV. Between the trimmed V and J ends, which lost 4 bases and 5 bases, there was a span of 0 bases. The CDR3 sequence is 10 residues long. CDR3 in amino acids: CASSYNEQFF. CDR3 bases: TGTGCCAGCAGCTACAATGAGCAGTTCTTC.

The chain is built from TRBV5-1 and TRBJ1-4, with a weak D call TRBD1 (6 bases). Trimming pared 0 bases from V and 6 bases from J, leaving 9 bases between. Germline loops: CDR1 SGHRS, CDR2 YFSETQ. This CDR3 has 14 residues. CDR3 protein: CASSLGRGDEKLFF. CDR3 coding DNA: TGCGCCAGCAGCTTGGGCAGGGGCGATGAAAAACTGTTTTTT.

V gene TRBV15 combines with J gene TRBJ1-5, with D hard to call. The germline V gene has CDR1 LNHNV and CDR2 YYDKDF (reference sequence). V was cut by 1 base and J by 4 bases, with 8 bases left in between. The CDR3 sequence is 14 residues long. CDR3 coding DNA: TGTGCCACCAGCAGAGGGCAGAGTAATCAGCCCCAGCATTTT. It is translated as CATSRGQSNQPQHF.

The V and J genes are TRBV28 and TRBJ1-1; 7 bases map to TRBD1. CDR3 length equals 18 residues. V shed 4 bases, J shed 0 bases, and the junction held 14 bases outside the gene matches. Germline V gene lookup returns CDR1 MDHEN and CDR2 SYDVKM. CDR3 DNA: TGTGCCAGCAGTTCCTCTCCTACAGGGGACCGAATGAACACTGAAGCTTTCTTT. It is translated as CASSSSPTGDRMNTEAFF.

This clone has a handful of counts. The chain has TRBV4-1 and TRBJ2-1, with D perhaps matching TRBD2 (6 bases). V shed 2 bases and J shed 5 bases, with 13 bases lying between them. The germline CDR1 and CDR2 sequences are MGHRA and YSYEKL. The CDR3 is 15 residues long. DNA of the CDR3: TGCGCCAGCAGCCAATACGGGACTCCAAACAATGAGCAGTTCTTC. Its translation is CASSQYGTPNNEQFF.